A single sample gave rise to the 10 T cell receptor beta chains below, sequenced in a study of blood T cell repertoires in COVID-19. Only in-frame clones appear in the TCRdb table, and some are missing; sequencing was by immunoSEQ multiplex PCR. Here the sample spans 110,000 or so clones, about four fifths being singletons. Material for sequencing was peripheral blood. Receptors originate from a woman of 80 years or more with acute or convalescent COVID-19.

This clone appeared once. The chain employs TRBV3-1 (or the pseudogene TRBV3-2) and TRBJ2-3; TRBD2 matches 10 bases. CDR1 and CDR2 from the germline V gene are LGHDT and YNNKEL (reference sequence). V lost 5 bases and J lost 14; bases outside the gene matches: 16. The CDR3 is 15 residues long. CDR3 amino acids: CASSSRTSGLDRMYF. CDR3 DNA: TGTGCCAGCAGCTCCCGGACTAGCGGTCTTGATAGAATGTATTTT.

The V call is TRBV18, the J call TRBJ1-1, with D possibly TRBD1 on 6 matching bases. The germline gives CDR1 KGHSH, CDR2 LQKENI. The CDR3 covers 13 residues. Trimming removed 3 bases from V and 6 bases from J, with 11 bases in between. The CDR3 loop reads CASSPQGTPEAFF. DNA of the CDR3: TGTGCCAGCTCACCTCAGGGGACCCCTGAAGCTTTCTTT.

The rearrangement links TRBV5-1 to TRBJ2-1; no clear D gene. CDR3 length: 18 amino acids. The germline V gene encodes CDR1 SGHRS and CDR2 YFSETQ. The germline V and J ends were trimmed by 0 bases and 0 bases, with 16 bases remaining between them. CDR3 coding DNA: TGCGCCAGCAGCTTGGGGCTAACAGCACACTTCTCCTACAATGAGCAGTTCTTC. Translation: CASSLGLTAHFSYNEQFF.

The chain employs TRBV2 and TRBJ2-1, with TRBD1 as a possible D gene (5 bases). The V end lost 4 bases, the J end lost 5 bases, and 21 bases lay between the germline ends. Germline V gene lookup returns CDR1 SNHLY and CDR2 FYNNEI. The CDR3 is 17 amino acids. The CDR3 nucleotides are TGTGCCAGCAGTGCGACAGTTTCTCTAACGGCCCACAATGAGCAGTTCTTC. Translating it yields CASSATVSLTAHNEQFF. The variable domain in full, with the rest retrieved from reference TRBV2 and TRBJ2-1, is EPEVTQTPSHQVTQMGQEVILRCVPISNHLYFYWYRQILGQKVEFLVSFYNNEISEKSEIFDDQFSVERPDGSNFTLKIRSTKLEDSAMYFCASSATVSLTAHNEQFFGPGTRLTVL.

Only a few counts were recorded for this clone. In DNA, the CDR3 is TGTGCCAGCAGCTTCCTCGACAGGGGACGCCTCTATGGCTACACCTTC. It translates to CASSFLDRGRLYGYTF. The chain joins TRBV7-8 to TRBJ1-2; 8 bases map to TRBD1. There are 16 residues in the CDR3. V shed 3 bases, J shed 4 bases, and the junction held 10 bases outside the gene matches. CDR1 and CDR2 (germline): SGHVS, FQNEAQ.

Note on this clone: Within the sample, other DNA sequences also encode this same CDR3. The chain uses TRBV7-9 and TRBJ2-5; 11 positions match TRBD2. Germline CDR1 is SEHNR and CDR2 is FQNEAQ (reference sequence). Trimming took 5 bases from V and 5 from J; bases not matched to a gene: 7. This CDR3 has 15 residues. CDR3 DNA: TGTGCCAGCAGCCTCCTAGCGGGAGGTGGCGAGACCCAGTACTTC. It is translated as CASSLLAGGGETQYF. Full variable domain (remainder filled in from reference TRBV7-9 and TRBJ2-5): DTGVSQNPRHKITKRGQNVTFRCDPISEHNRLYWYRQTLGQGPEFLTYFQNEAQLEKSRLLSDRFSAERPKGSFSTLEIQRTEQGDSAMYLCASSLLAGGGETQYFGPGTRLLVL.

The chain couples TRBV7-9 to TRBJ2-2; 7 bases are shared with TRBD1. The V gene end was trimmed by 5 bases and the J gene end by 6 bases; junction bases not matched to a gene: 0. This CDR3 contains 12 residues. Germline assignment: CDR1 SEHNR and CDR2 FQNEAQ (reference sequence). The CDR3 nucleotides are TGTGCCAGCAGCGGACAGGCCGGGGAGCTGTTTTTT. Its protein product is CASSGQAGELFF.

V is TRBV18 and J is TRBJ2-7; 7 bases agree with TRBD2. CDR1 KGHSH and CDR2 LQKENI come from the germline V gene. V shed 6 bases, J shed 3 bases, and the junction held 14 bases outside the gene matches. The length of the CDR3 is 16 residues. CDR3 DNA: TGTGCCAGCTCCACTTACTCGGGGGGAGAAGTCTACGAGCAGTACTTC. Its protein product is CASSTYSGGEVYEQYF.

CDR3 residues: CASSESRGSGTGELFF. CDR3 in DNA: TGTGCCAGCAGTGAATCGCGCGGGAGTGGCACCGGGGAGCTGTTTTTT. The chain combines TRBV25-1 with TRBJ2-2, with 7 bases lining up with TRBD2. This CDR3 has 16 residues. V lost 1 base to trimming and J lost 4 bases; unmatched junction nucleotides: 6. CDR1 is MGHDK, CDR2 SYGVNS, per germline. The whole variable domain, remainder taken from reference TRBV25-1 and TRBJ2-2, is EADIYQTPRYLVIGTGKKITLECSQTMGHDKMYWYQQDPGMELHLIHYSYGVNSTEKGDLSSESTVSRIRTEHFPLTLESARPSHTSQYLCASSESRGSGTGELFFGEGSRLTVL.

The CDR3 region has the DNA TGCGCCAGCAGCGGACGACTAGCGGGGGTCACAGATACGCAGTATTTT. Its translation: CASSGRLAGVTDTQYF. The rearrangement uses TRBV5-1 and TRBJ2-3, with TRBD2 matching 12 bases. CDR3 size: 16 residues. The germline gives CDR1 SGHRS, CDR2 YFSETQ. Germline trimming cut 4 bases from V and 2 bases from J; bases unmatched to any gene: 5.